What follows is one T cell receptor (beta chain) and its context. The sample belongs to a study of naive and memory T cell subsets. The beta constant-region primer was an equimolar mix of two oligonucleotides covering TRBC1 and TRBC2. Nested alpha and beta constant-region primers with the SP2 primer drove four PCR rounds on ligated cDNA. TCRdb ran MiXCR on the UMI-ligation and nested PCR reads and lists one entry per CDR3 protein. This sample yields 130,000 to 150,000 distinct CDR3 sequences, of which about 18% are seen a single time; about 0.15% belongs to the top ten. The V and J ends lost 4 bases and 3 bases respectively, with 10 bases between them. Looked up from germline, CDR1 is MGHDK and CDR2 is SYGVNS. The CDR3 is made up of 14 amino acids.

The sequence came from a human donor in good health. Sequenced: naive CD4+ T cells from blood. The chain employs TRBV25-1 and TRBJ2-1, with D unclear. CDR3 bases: TGTGCCAGCAGTGGACTCGAAGTCTACAATGAGCAGTTCTTC. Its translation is CASSGLEVYNEQFF.